This T cell receptor (beta chain) was documented in a study of T cell changes during pregnancy in multiple sclerosis. The protocol was immunoSEQ multiplex PCR, while the TCRdb copy is restricted to in-frame clones and leaves out a portion. The table records 100,000 or so clones, around nine tenths of them present only once. Per germline, CDR1 MDHEN and CDR2 SYDVKM. This CDR3 is 15 amino acids long. V shed 2 bases and J shed 1 base, with 6 bases lying between them. This TCR came from a female donor with multiple sclerosis, enrolled in a pregnancy study. The specimen was peripheral blood, collected in the second trimester of pregnancy. V usage is TRBV28 and J usage is TRBJ2-6, with a possible D match to TRBD1 (6 bases). In nucleotides, the CDR3 is TGTGCCAGCAGTTTACAGGGGTCTGGGGCCAACGTCCTGACTTTC. Translation: CASSLQGSGANVLTF.